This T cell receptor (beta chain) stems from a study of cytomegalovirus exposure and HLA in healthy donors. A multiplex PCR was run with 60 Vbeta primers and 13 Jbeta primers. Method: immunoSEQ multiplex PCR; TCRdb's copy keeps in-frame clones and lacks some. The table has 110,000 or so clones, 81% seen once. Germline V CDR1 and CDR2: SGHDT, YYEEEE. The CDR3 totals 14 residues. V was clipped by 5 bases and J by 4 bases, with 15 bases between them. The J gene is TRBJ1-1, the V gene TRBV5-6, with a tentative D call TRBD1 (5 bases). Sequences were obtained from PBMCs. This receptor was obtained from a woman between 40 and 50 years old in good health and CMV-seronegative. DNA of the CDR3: TGTGCCAGCAGTGACAGTAGGGGTATCACTGAAGCTTTCTTT. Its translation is CASSDSRGITEAFF.